This T cell receptor (beta chain) was sequenced in a study of blood T cell repertoires in COVID-19. Study-level background: Some COVID-19 samples were acute and others convalescent; all came from the United States, Italy and Spain.

There are 13 residues in the CDR3. The V and J ends lost 8 bases and 4 bases, in that order; junction bases with no gene match: 7. Germline values: CDR1 SEHNR, CDR2 FQNEAQ (reference sequence). Measured with immunoSEQ multiplex PCR; TCRdb has only the in-frame clones, and not every one. This sample yields fewer than 200,000 clones, of which about nine tenths are seen a single time; roughly 25% belongs to the top ten. This sequence originates from a man between 60 and 75 years old with acute or convalescent COVID-19. V usage is TRBV7-9 and J usage is TRBJ1-2, with 7 positions matching TRBD1. Material for sequencing was peripheral blood. This chain's CDR3 is CASGETGPYGYTF. The CDR3 nucleotides are TGTGCCAGCGGGGAGACAGGGCCCTATGGCTACACCTTC.